A single sample is the source of the 7 T cell receptor beta chains below, sequenced in a study of T cell responses to AZD1222 COVID-19 vaccine. TCRdb's table, derived via immunoSEQ multiplex PCR, lists solely in-frame clones and lacks some. The sample shows around 110,000 clones, roughly nine tenths of them seen only once. The sequencing used peripheral blood, collected 28 days after the second AZD1222 dose. The source is an adult who received the AZD1222 COVID-19 vaccine.

The rearrangement uses TRBV4-2 and TRBJ2-3; 13 positions match TRBD2. Germline loops: CDR1 LGHNA, CDR2 YNFKEQ. This CDR3 spans 16 amino acids. Trimming took 0 bases from V and 5 from J; bases not matched to a gene: 2. CDR3 sequence: CASSQDRTSGRDTQYF. In DNA form, the CDR3 reads TGTGCCAGCAGCCAAGATCGGACTAGCGGGAGAGATACGCAGTATTTT.

The CDR3 sequence is CASSRPFQGGAYNEQFF. In nucleotides, the CDR3 is TGTGCCAGCAGCCGCCCATTTCAGGGCGGGGCCTACAATGAGCAGTTCTTC. The rearrangement joins TRBV3-1 (or the pseudogene TRBV3-2) to TRBJ2-1; possible D gene TRBD2, 6 bases. V lost 4 bases, J lost 2 bases, and 18 bases lay in between. The CDR3 spans 17 residues. In germline, CDR1 is LGHDT, CDR2 YNNKEL (reference sequence).

This chain joins TRBV6-5 and TRBJ1-4; no clear D. Germline assignment: CDR1 MNHEY and CDR2 SVGAGI. With 2 bases removed from V and 4 bases from J, the gap between germline ends came to 11 bases. The CDR3 totals 15 residues. As DNA, the CDR3 is TGTGCCAGCAGTTACACTTCACGGAATAATGAAAAACTGTTTTTT. Amino acids: CASSYTSRNNEKLFF.

This chain links TRBV5-1 with TRBJ2-7; 8 bases map to TRBD2. The ends lost 4 bases at V and 1 base at J; junction bases unmatched: 7. The germline CDR1 and CDR2 sequences are SGHRS and YFSETQ. This CDR3 comprises 15 residues. The CDR3 protein is CASSVSGSRSYEQYF. As DNA, the CDR3 is TGCGCCAGCAGCGTAAGCGGGAGTCGTTCCTACGAGCAGTACTTC.

The chain has TRBV28 and TRBJ2-2, with TRBD1 as a possible D gene (6 bases). V lost 3 bases and J lost 3, with 11 bases in between. The V gene's germline CDR1 is MDHEN and CDR2 SYDVKM. The CDR3 totals 15 residues. The CDR3 DNA reads TGTGCCAGCAGTTTTGGGGACACCTACACCGGGGAGCTGTTTTTT. Protein: CASSFGDTYTGELFF. Together with reference TRBV28 and TRBJ2-2, the CDR3 gives the full variable domain: DVKVTQSSRYLVKRTGEKVFLECVQDMDHENMFWYRQDPGLGLRLIYFSYDVKMKEKGDIPEGYSVSREKKERFSLILESASTNQTSMYLCASSFGDTYTGELFFGEGSRLTVL.

This chain uses TRBV28 with TRBJ2-6; D perhaps matches TRBD2 (6 bases). Germline CDR1 reads MDHEN; CDR2 reads SYDVKM. Trimming stripped 4 bases from V and 0 bases from J, with 16 bases between. CDR3 length: 18 residues. CDR3 coding DNA: TGTGCCAGCAGTTCTCCGGGACTTCCTGACTCTGGGGCCAACGTCCTGACTTTC. Encoded protein: CASSSPGLPDSGANVLTF.

The V and J genes are TRBV3-1 (or the pseudogene TRBV3-2) and TRBJ1-6; D gene uncertain. The ends were cut back, 10 bases at V and 7 bases at J, with 17 bases in the middle. Germline values: CDR1 LGHDT, CDR2 YNNKEL (reference sequence). CDR3 length equals 14 residues. CDR3 bases: TGTGCCACGGCGGGGAAGGGTAGCAATTCACCCCTCCACTTT. Encoded protein: CATAGKGSNSPLHF.